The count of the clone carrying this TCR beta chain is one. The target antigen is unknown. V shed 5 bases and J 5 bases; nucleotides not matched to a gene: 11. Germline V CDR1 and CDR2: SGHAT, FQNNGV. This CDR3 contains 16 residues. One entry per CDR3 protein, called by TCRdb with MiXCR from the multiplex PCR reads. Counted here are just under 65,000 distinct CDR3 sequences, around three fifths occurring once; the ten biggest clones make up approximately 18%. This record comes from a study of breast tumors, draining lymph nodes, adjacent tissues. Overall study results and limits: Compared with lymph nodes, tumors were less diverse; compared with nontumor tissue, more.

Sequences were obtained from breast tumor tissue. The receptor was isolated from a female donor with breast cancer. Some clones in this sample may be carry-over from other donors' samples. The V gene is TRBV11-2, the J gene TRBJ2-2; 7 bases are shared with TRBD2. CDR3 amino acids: CASSKKIRGETGELFF. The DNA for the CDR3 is TGTGCCAGCAGCAAAAAAATTCGGGGGGAGACCGGGGAGCTGTTTTTT. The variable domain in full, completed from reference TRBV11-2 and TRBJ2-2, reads EAGVAQSPRYKIIEKRQSVAFWCNPISGHATLYWYQQILGQGPKLLIQFQNNGVVDDSQLPKDRFSAERLKGVDSTLKIQPAKLEDSAVYLCASSKKIRGETGELFFGEGSRLTVL.